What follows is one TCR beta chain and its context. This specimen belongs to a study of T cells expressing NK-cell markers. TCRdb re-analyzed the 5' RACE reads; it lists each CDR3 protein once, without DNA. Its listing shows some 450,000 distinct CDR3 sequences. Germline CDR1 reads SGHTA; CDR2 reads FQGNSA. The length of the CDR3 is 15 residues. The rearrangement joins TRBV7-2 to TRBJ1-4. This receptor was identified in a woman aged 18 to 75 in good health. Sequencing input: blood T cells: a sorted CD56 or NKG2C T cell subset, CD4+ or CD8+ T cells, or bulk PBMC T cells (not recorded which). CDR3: CASSLVLTTNEKLFF.